This T cell receptor (beta chain) was identified during a study of T cells in women clearing cervical HPV infection. The overall study: Control women cleared a single incident HPV16 infection within 12 months. With HLA typing for only a few women, HLA confounding remains possible.

There are 13 residues in the CDR3. V lost 6 bases to trimming and J lost 4 bases, with 12 bases between them. The germline V gene has CDR1 SNHLY and CDR2 FYNNEI. Notes on this clone: No antigen is known for it. The CDR3 goes on 3 residues after the read ends, and that part is filled in from the germline J gene.

The repertoire was sequenced with immunoSEQ multiplex PCR; TCRdb's copy has only in-frame clones and lacks some. The sample includes around 41,000 clones. Findings and caveats of the study: Repertoire richness, not evenness, was significantly elevated in CIN3+ cases versus controls.

MY09/MY11 PCR detected cervical HPV DNA; dot-blot assigned genotypes. Sequencing was done on a sample of blood buffy coat. The chain carries TRBV2 and TRBJ1-2, with a weak D call TRBD1 (6 bases). This TCR derives from a woman between 18 and 75 years old with a cervical HPV16 infection that either progressed to CIN3+ or cleared (not recorded which). The covered CDR3 bases are TGTGCCAGCAGAGTTGACAGGTTCTATGGC. Translated: CASRVDRFYG. The complete CDR3 sequence is CASRVDRFYGYTF.